This T cell receptor beta chain is drawn from a study of T cells after yellow fever vaccination (dated by TCRdb to between 2018 and 2021). Concerning the study at large: The SMART-Seq v4 Ultra Low Input RNA kit was used to prepare libraries from fractions with low cell numbers. To follow T-cell clones before and after both primary and booster YFV17D yellow fever vaccination, bulk TCR alpha and beta repertoires underwent longitudinal sequencing. Bulk PBMC replicates and cell subsets were isolated from blood drawn at multiple timepoints before and after both primary and secondary immunization. The cohort comprised two healthy male donors, one aged 18 to 30 and one aged 30 to 40 years. Study-level results and caveats: The secondary T-cell response was found to be weaker but faster than the primary response, with a peak reached on day 5 rather than on day 15. Most clones expanded after primary vaccination (around 96% of CD4 and around 89% of CD8) were re-detected after the booster, suggesting that broad memory maintenance occurred. FACS-sorted repertoires could contain abundant contaminating clonotypes from the bulk population, so computational filtering was required. A small fraction of clonotypes appeared in both the CD4 and CD8 compartments, likely as a result of convergent recombination. The study included only a couple of donors, which limits how far the findings can be generalized.

The treatment or condition label of this sample denotes: live attenuated yellow fever vaccine strain. PBMCs were isolated from peripheral blood using a standard Ficoll-Paque protocol. CD4 and CD8 T-cell fractions were isolated with Dynabeads CD4 and CD8 positive selection kits. TriZol was used to extract RNA from bulk PBMCs, CD4 and CD8 fractions, and dextramer-positive and dextramer-negative fractions. About this clonotype itself: What antigen it recognizes has not been identified. Base qualities are missing; no much larger clone stands one base away.

V and J are truncated by 3 bases and 4 bases respectively, leaving an intervening sequence of 7 bases. CDR1 MNHEY and CDR2 SMNVEV were looked up in the germline V gene (reference sequence). The CDR3 spans 13 residues, from the cysteine through the phenylalanine. The CDR3 DNA has 39 bases and is translated from base 1. These reads were obtained on an Illumina NovaSeq 6000. Synthesis of TCR cDNA relied on 5'RACE template switching, a step that introduced a universal primer site along with unique molecular identifiers. Priming of cDNA synthesis was performed from both the TCR alpha and TCR beta constant segments. Library amplification used two PCR steps, and the second PCR step added sample barcodes and sequencing adapters. Sequencing of the libraries was done on either Illumina HiSeq 2500 (2x100 bp) or NovaSeq (2x150 bp). In the source study's methods: MIGEC was used to demultiplex reads and collapse the reads into UMI consensus sequences, and MiXCR was used for V(D)J alignment. Vaccine-responding clonotypes were defined with edgeR using replicate PBMC samples, requiring FDR below 0.01 and a log2 fold change above 5 up to day 15. Bulk clonotypes were assigned CD4 or CD8 identity according to which sequenced CD4 or CD8 repertoire held them at higher abundance. TCRdb's own reprocessing of the public reads used fastp at Q25 and MiXCR and kept productive beta chains. Entries that share a CDR3 protein sequence are merged under the most common genes and DNA. The V and J calls here are based on TCRdb, not the publication. The sample contains roughly 170,000 distinct CDR3 sequences, about a tenth of them found a single time. Jointly, the top ten make up roughly 36% of the sample.

The V and J genes are TRBV27 and TRBJ2-1, with no confidently assigned D gene. This receptor was obtained from a man between 18 and 35 years old who received the YFV17D yellow fever vaccine. This material consisted of CD8+ T cells sorted from PBMCs, taken 45 days after the yellow fever booster vaccination. The CDR3 protein sequence reads: CASSFSLYNEQFF. The sequenced DNA is TGTGCCAGCAGTTTCAGTCTGTACAATGAGCAGTTCTTC.